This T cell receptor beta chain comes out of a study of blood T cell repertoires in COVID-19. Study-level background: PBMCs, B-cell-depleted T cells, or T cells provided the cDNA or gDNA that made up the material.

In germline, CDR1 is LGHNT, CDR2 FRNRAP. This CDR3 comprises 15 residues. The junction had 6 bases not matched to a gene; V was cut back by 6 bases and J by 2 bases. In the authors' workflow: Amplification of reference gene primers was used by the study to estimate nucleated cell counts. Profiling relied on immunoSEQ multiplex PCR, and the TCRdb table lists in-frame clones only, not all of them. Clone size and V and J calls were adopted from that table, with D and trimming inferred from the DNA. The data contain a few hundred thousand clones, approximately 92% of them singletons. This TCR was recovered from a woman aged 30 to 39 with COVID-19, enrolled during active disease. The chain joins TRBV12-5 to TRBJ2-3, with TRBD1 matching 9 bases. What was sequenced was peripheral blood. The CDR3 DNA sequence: TGTGCTAGTGGCCGGGGACAGGGACCCACAGATACGCAGTATTTT. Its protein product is CASGRGQGPTDTQYF.